This T cell receptor delta chain was documented in a study of gamma-delta chains in newborns, infants, children. Study overall: Polyclonal expansion of innate γδ T cells after birth follows microbial exposure.

This clone was seen more than once but under ten times. At residue 5, the translated DNA and the protein in TCRdb do not agree; the protein given here is derived from the DNA. TCRdb called clones from the reads again using CATT. Altogether more than 9,000 delta-chain clones are present, 8.5% to 9.5% being singletons, with the ten largest covering under 9.5%. Specimen: blood. This sequence was found in a child who was a newborn, infant or young child, either healthy, febrile or measles-vaccinated (not recorded which).

CDR3 sequence: CACDELGDTSWDTRQMFF. DNA for the CDR3: TGTGCCTGTGACGAACTGGGGGATACCTCCTGGGACACCCGACAGATGTTTTTC. The chain is built from TRDV2 and TRDJ3; TRDD3 matches 12 bases. Germline assignment: CDR1 GEAIGNYY and CDR2 EKD. The J segment lost 0 bases and the V segment lost 3 bases, leaving 2 bases of the junction unmatched. The CDR3 sequence is 18 residues long.